The present T cell receptor beta chain was sequenced within a study of cytomegalovirus exposure and HLA in healthy donors. General study points: Rare sequences made up most TCRs, while some public TCRs were found in many donors. Researchers reported from a later analysis that most CMV-associated TCR beta chains appeared HLA-restricted.

Vbeta (60) and Jbeta (13) primers were used in the PCR. The protocol was immunoSEQ multiplex PCR, while the TCRdb copy is restricted to in-frame clones and leaves out a portion. The sample contains tens of thousands of clones, about 70% of which appear only once. As regards this clone: No antigen is known for it.

There are 14 residues in the CDR3. Germline CDR1 MNHEY, CDR2 SVGAGI. V was trimmed by 4 bases and J by 0 bases, leaving 7 bases between them. The chain links TRBV6-5 to TRBJ1-3; D gene ambiguous. The clonotype originates from a man in his fifties or sixties in good health and CMV-seronegative. The sequenced material came from PBMCs. CDR3 sequence (DNA): TGTGCCAGCAGTTCCGGGATCTCTGGAAACACCATATATTTT. This encodes CASSSGISGNTIYF.